The rows below give T cell receptor beta chains drawn from one sample of a study of cytomegalovirus exposure and HLA in healthy donors. This table comes from immunoSEQ multiplex PCR, and its TCRdb copy is limited to in-frame clones, with some not included. The sample holds about 300,000 clones; 75% to 90% are singletons and the top ten take about 4%. Sequenced material: PBMCs. These TCRs come from a man aged 35-49 years in good health and CMV-seropositive. Both conserved end residues are part of each CDR3. Each record gives: V gene, J gene, D gene, clone size, CDR3 protein, CDR3 DNA. A D gene is named only where the DNA matches it firmly. Some rows mark clone size as missing; the rest say once, few, many or name a class of expanded clone.

>TRBV6-5|TRBJ2-3|TRBD1|NA
CASSYSGDRQYF
TGTGCCAGCAGTTACTCGGGGGACAGGCAGTATTTT
>TRBV2|TRBJ2-4|TRBD1|NA
CASTQDRALAKNIQYF
TGTGCCAGCACCCAAGACAGGGCGCTAGCCAAAAACATTCAGTACTTC
>TRBV11-2|TRBJ2-7|TRBD1|NA
CASRGTGREQYF
TGTGCCAGCAGAGGGACAGGGAGGGAGCAGTACTTC
>TRBV28|TRBJ2-1|TRBD2|NA
CASSFLRLAGGSYNEQFF
TGTGCCAGCAGTTTCCTAAGGCTAGCGGGAGGCTCCTACAATGAGCAGTTCTTC
>TRBV9|TRBJ2-7|NA|NA
CASSVVQDSYEQYF
TGTGCCAGCAGCGTAGTACAGGACAGCTACGAGCAGTACTTC
>TRBV4-1|TRBJ1-5|NA|few
CASSQDIEGGNQPQHF
TGCGCCAGCAGCCAAGATATAGAGGGAGGCAATCAGCCCCAGCATTTT
>TRBV30|TRBJ2-7|TRBD2|NA
CAWSTPGRTSGSYEQYF
TGTGCCTGGAGTACACCTGGTAGGACTAGCGGCTCCTACGAGCAGTACTTC
>TRBV11-2|TRBJ2-6|NA|NA
CASSQTYFAGANVLTF
TGTGCCAGCAGCCAGACATATTTTGCTGGGGCCAACGTCCTGACTTTC
>TRBV9|TRBJ2-1|TRBD1|NA
CASSVRDSSYNEQFF
TGTGCCAGCAGCGTAAGGGACAGCTCCTACAATGAGCAGTTCTTC
>TRBV11-2|TRBJ2-3|NA|NA
CASSFYTDTQYF
TGTGCCAGCAGCTTCTACACAGATACGCAGTATTTT
>TRBV11-3|TRBJ2-1|NA|NA
CASSLVFGNEQFF
TGTGCCAGCAGCTTAGTATTCGGCAATGAGCAGTTCTTC
>TRBV28|TRBJ2-2|NA|NA
CASSLQTAGTGELFF
TGTGCCAGCAGTTTACAGACGGCCGGGACCGGGGAGCTGTTTTTT
>TRBV5-1|TRBJ2-1|TRBD1|NA
CASSSWDRGNEQFF
TGCGCCAGCAGCTCATGGGACAGAGGCAATGAGCAGTTCTTC
>TRBV5-1|TRBJ1-4|NA|NA
CASSLDTDEKLFF
TGCGCCAGCAGCTTGGATACAGATGAAAAACTGTTTTTT
>TRBV19|TRBJ1-2|NA|NA
CASSILGSYGYTF
TGTGCCAGTAGTATACTGGGGAGCTATGGCTACACCTTC
>TRBV7-2|TRBJ2-1|NA|NA
CATPPVGGKSYNEQFF
TGTGCCACTCCCCCGGTAGGCGGGAAGTCCTACAATGAGCAGTTCTTC
>TRBV28|TRBJ2-7|TRBD2|NA
CASKAGGHSYEQYF
TGTGCCAGCAAGGCGGGAGGGCACTCCTACGAGCAGTACTTC
>TRBV6-1|TRBJ1-2|NA|NA
CASSEARRAGGYTF
TGTGCCAGCAGTGAAGCGCGGAGGGCCGGTGGCTACACCTTC
>TRBV7-9|TRBJ1-4|NA|NA
CASSLAPVRDQGEKLFF
TGTGCCAGCAGCTTAGCGCCGGTGAGGGATCAAGGCGAAAAACTGTTTTTT
>TRBV28|TRBJ2-2|TRBD1|NA
CASSLRGQRTNTGELFF
TGTGCCAGCAGTTTAAGGGGACAGCGGACGAACACCGGGGAGCTGTTTTTT
>TRBV29-1|TRBJ1-1|NA|few
CSVLRSGGRHTNTEAFF
TGCAGCGTTCTCAGAAGTGGAGGACGGCATACGAACACTGAAGCTTTCTTT
>TRBV4-2|TRBJ1-2|NA|NA
CASSQEGRGGYTF
TGTGCCAGCAGCCAAGAGGGCAGGGGTGGCTACACCTTC
>TRBV6-1|TRBJ2-7|TRBD1|few
CAGAGTALRGEQYF
TGTGCCGGGGCCGGGACAGCGTTAAGGGGGGAGCAGTACTTC
>TRBV7-9|TRBJ2-5|TRBD2|NA
CASSEGTSRETQYF
TGTGCCAGCAGCGAAGGGACTAGCAGAGAGACCCAGTACTTC
>TRBV4-1|TRBJ2-1|NA|NA
CASSQAFPSRSSYSYNEQFF
TGCGCCAGCAGCCAAGCGTTTCCTAGTCGTTCGTCTTATTCCTACAATGAGCAGTTCTTC
>TRBV5-1|TRBJ2-1|TRBD2|NA
CASSPVGLAGGEQFF
TGCGCCAGCAGCCCGGTAGGGCTAGCGGGAGGAGAGCAGTTCTTC
>TRBV7-3|TRBJ1-2|TRBD1|NA
CASSPGQGGRLGGYTF
TGTGCCAGCAGCCCGGGACAGGGGGGCCGTTTGGGTGGCTACACCTTC
>TRBV4-1|TRBJ1-6|NA|NA
CASSQVDNPDNSPLHF
TGCGCCAGCAGCCAAGTGGACAACCCGGATAATTCACCCCTCCACTTT
>TRBV4-3|TRBJ2-1|TRBD2|NA
CASSQGLASGVYNEQFF
TGCGCCAGCAGCCAAGGGCTGGCTAGCGGAGTTTACAATGAGCAGTTCTTC
>TRBV27|TRBJ1-4|TRBD1|NA
CASSGQGSEKLFF
TGTGCCAGCAGCGGACAGGGTAGTGAAAAACTGTTTTTT
>TRBV2|TRBJ2-2|NA|NA
CASSEEGGRDTGELFF
TGTGCCAGCAGTGAAGAGGGGGGGCGGGACACCGGGGAGCTGTTTTTT
>TRBV11-2|TRBJ2-7|TRBD2|NA
CASSFPGLATYEQYF
TGTGCCAGCAGTTTCCCGGGACTAGCTACCTACGAGCAGTACTTC
>TRBV28|TRBJ2-7|TRBD1|once
CASSSGRDRGFSYEQYF
TGTGCCAGCAGCTCAGGCCGGGACAGGGGGTTCTCCTACGAGCAGTACTTC
>TRBV27|TRBJ2-7|NA|NA
CASSRGNTPHEQYF
TGTGCCAGCAGCCGAGGAAACACGCCCCACGAGCAGTACTTC
>TRBV28|TRBJ1-4|TRBD1|NA
CASSMPGTGHNEKLFF
TGTGCCAGCAGTATGCCCGGGACAGGGCATAATGAAAAACTGTTTTTT
>TRBV7-7|TRBJ2-5|TRBD2|once
CASSRPGGRETQYF
TGTGCTAGCAGCCGTCCGGGGGGGAGGGAGACCCAGTACTTC
>TRBV27|TRBJ2-5|NA|once
CASSTRATRLVFETQYF
TGTGCCAGCAGCACGCGCGCGACACGGTTGGTTTTCGAGACCCAGTACTTC
>TRBV27|TRBJ1-1|NA|NA
CASSLSRALNTEAFF
TGTGCCAGCAGTTTATCCAGGGCTTTGAACACTGAAGCTTTCTTT
>TRBV9|TRBJ2-3|NA|NA
CASSGRQLTSTDTQYF
TGTGCCAGCAGCGGGCGGCAGCTTACTAGCACAGATACGCAGTATTTT
>TRBV6-5|TRBJ2-1|TRBD2|NA
CASSYTLAGGPNEQFF
TGTGCCAGCAGTTACACCCTAGCGGGAGGGCCCAATGAGCAGTTCTTC